These 11 T cell receptor beta chains originate from one sample sequenced in a study of response to subunit inactivated influenza vaccine. Using its own MiXCR run on the RT-PCR reads, TCRdb lists one record per CDR3 protein. The data hold under 550,000 distinct CDR3 sequences, with 6.5% to 8% observed a single time. The specimen was PBMCs from blood, collected 23 months after vaccination. The source of these receptors is a man aged 45-69 years who received an inactivated influenza vaccine.

This clonotype has at least ten counts. This chain links TRBV29-1 with TRBJ2-1, with 8 positions matching TRBD2. Trimming at V came to 6 bases and at J to 5 bases, leaving 3 bases not matched to a gene. The CDR3 spans 12 residues. In germline, CDR1 is SQVTM, CDR2 ANQGSEA. The CDR3 sequence: CSVTSGHNEQFF. CDR3 coding DNA: TGCAGCGTAACTAGCGGCCACAATGAGCAGTTCTTC.

This clonotype has ten or more counts. The chain combines TRBV4-1 with TRBJ2-1, with 9 positions matching TRBD1. CDR1 is MGHRA and CDR2 is YSYEKL in the germline V gene. The junction had 13 bases not matched to a gene; V was cut back by 0 bases and J by 4 bases. The CDR3 sequence is 19 residues long. Here the CDR3 reads CASSQDRGTGRREYNEQFF. The CDR3 DNA sequence: TGCGCCAGCAGCCAAGATCGCGGGACAGGGAGAAGGGAATACAATGAGCAGTTCTTC.

The chain has TRBV7-8 and TRBJ1-5; tentatively, D is TRBD1 (5 bases). Germline CDR1 SGHVS, CDR2 FQNEAQ. Trimming took off 2 bases at V and 0 bases at J, with 14 bases between the two ends. This CDR3 contains 17 residues. The CDR3 region is CASSLMGTGNSNQPQHF. The DNA for the CDR3 is TGTGCCAGCAGCTTAATGGGGACGGGAAATAGCAATCAGCCCCAGCATTTT.

This sequence joins TRBV12-3 or TRBV12-4 and TRBJ2-5; D might be TRBD2 (5 bases). The ends were cut back, 3 bases at V and 2 bases at J, with 10 bases in the middle. The CDR3 is 14 amino acids. As DNA, the CDR3 is TGTGCCAGCAGTTTTCGGGGATTACAAGAGACCCAGTACTTC. Amino acids: CASSFRGLQETQYF.

This clonotype appeared a few times. J is TRBJ1-6 and V is TRBV7-2; the D is unclear. CDR3 size: 15 residues. The V end was cut by 0 bases, the J end by 7 bases, with 10 bases between. CDR1 is SGHTA and CDR2 is FQGNSA in the germline V gene. CDR3 in DNA: TGTGCCAGCAGCTTAGCCAGCAACTTCAATTCACCCCTCCACTTT. Translated, it gives CASSLASNFNSPLHF.

The chain uses TRBV28 and TRBJ2-7; the D gene could be TRBD1 or TRBD2 (5 bases each). V shed 4 bases and J shed 0 bases, with 13 bases lying between them. This CDR3 spans 15 amino acids. From germline, CDR1 is MDHEN and CDR2 SYDVKM. DNA for the CDR3: TGTGCCAGCAGTTCGGGGACCGAGCTCTCCTACGAGCAGTACTTC. Its protein is CASSSGTELSYEQYF. The whole variable domain, filled in from reference TRBV28 and TRBJ2-7, reads DVKVTQSSRYLVKRTGEKVFLECVQDMDHENMFWYRQDPGLGLRLIYFSYDVKMKEKGDIPEGYSVSREKKERFSLILESASTNQTSMYLCASSSGTELSYEQYFGPGTRLTVT.

This chain connects TRBV29-1 to TRBJ2-1; no clear D. The CDR3 consists of 13 residues. Trimming removed 4 bases from V and 0 bases from J, with 7 bases in between. Germline V gene sequence: CDR1 SQVTM, CDR2 ANQGSEA. The CDR3 DNA is TGCAGCGTTGTTTACAGCTCCTACAATGAGCAGTTCTTC. Its protein product is CSVVYSSYNEQFF.

V gene TRBV7-8 combines with J gene TRBJ2-1; D might be TRBD1 (5 bases). This CDR3 has 13 amino acids. Trimming cost V 2 bases and J 9 bases, with 11 bases left between them. In germline, CDR1 is SGHVS, CDR2 FQNEAQ. The CDR3 spells CASSLQGLSEQFF. CDR3 in DNA: TGTGCCAGCAGCTTACAGGGCCTGAGTGAGCAGTTCTTC.

This clonotype was seen only a few times. This chain joins TRBV5-6 and TRBJ2-6; no definite D call. The CDR3 is made up of 16 amino acids. Deletions cut 1 base from V and 0 bases from J, with 8 bases between. From germline, CDR1 is SGHDT and CDR2 YYEEEE. The CDR3 coding sequence is TGTGCCAGCAGCTTGAGGACGGTCTCTGGGGCCAACGTCCTGACTTTC. Translation gives CASSLRTVSGANVLTF.

J is TRBJ2-7 and V is TRBV7-9; a weak D match, TRBD1 (6 bases). This CDR3 comprises 14 residues. The V gene lost 6 bases and the J gene lost 0 bases, with 12 bases spanning the gap. Germline V gives CDR1 SEHNR, CDR2 FQNEAQ (reference sequence). The CDR3 DNA follows: TGTGCCAGCAGACAGGACAGAAGCTCCTACGAGCAGTACTTC. It codes for CASRQDRSSYEQYF.

This clonotype turned up a few times. The chain uses TRBV12-3 or TRBV12-4 and TRBJ1-4; perhaps TRBD1 as D (6 bases). This CDR3 has 15 residues. Trimming removed 6 bases from V and 2 bases from J, with 13 bases in between. The chain's CDR3 is CASSPGQGTNEKLFF. CDR3 nucleotides: TGTGCCAGCAGCCCGGGACAAGGCACTAATGAAAAACTGTTTTTT.